The clone carrying this T cell receptor beta chain appeared a few times. Its antigen is still unknown. Scientists made TCR beta libraries using quantitative 5'-RACE with molecular barcodes. TCRdb used MiXCR to reprocess the 5' RACE reads, holding one entry per CDR3 protein. The sample shows around 430,000 distinct CDR3 sequences, roughly 15% of them seen only once. The sample is drawn from a study of CD8 T cells in ankylosing spondylitis. This CDR3 comprises 14 residues. Trimming removed 1 base from V and 5 bases from J, with 11 bases in between. Per germline, CDR1 LGHNA and CDR2 YSLEER. Study outcomes and limitations: What appeared characteristic of ankylosing spondylitis blood was a TCR beta motif of under 10 highly homologous variants. Disease-linked clones bore a CD8+ phenotype, appearing relatively rarely in peripheral blood. Matched synovial fluid from ankylosing spondylitis patients was reported to be enriched for disease-linked clones.

J is TRBJ2-5 and V is TRBV4-3, with unresolved D. The sequence derives from a male donor with ankylosing spondylitis. Input material: blood, either unsorted or a sorted T cell fraction (not recorded which). CDR3 residues: CASSQALGWETQYF. CDR3 in DNA: TGCGCCAGCAGCCAAGCGTTAGGGTGGGAGACCCAGTACTTC.